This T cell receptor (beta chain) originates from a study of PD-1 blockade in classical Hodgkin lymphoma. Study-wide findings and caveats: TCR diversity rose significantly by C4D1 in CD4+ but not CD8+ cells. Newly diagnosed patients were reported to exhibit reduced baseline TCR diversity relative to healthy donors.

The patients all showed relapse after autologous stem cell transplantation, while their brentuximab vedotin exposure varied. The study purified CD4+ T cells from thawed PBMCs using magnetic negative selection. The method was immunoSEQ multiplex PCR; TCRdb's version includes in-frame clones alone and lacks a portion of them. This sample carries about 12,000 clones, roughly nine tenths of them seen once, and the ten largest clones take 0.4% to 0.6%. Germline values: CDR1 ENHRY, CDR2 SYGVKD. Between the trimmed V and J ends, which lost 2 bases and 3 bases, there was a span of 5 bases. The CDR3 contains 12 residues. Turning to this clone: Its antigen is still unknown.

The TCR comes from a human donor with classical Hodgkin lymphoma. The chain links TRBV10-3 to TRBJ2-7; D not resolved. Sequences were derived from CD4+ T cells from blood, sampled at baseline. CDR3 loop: CAISEGIYEQYF. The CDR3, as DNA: TGTGCCATCAGTGAGGGTATCTACGAGCAGTACTTC.